What follows describes a single T cell receptor beta chain. What antigen it recognizes has not been identified. No much larger clone exists at a distance of one base, and base qualities are not known. The sample's time point label is to be understood as: pre-transplant. Thawed unstimulated PBMCs were stained for CD3, CD4 and CD8 and FACS-sorted into CD3+CD4+ and CD3+CD8+ populations. All 8 studied subjects were randomized to withdrawal of immunosuppression. The Qiagen DNeasy Blood and Tissue Kit was used for genomic DNA isolation. This sample stems from a study of T cell clones after liver transplantation (dated by TCRdb to about 2019). Describing the broader study: Samples were obtained from ITN030ST, a randomized trial in which withdrawal of immunosuppression was attempted within 2 years of liver transplantation. Donor-reactive T cell clones were identified by TCRbeta sequencing following a pre-transplant mixed lymphocyte reaction and were subsequently tracked in post-transplant blood. As an antigen-independent comparator for donor-reactive sequences, third party-reactive TCRbeta sequences were also identified from pre-transplant MLRs. Of the eight recipients, a few were HCV-positive, while the remaining recipients had been transplanted for non-autoimmune, non-viral indications. No induction therapy was given to the subjects, and standard immunosuppression was administered until randomization at 12-24 months post-transplant. Tolerance was defined as complete immunosuppression withdrawal for at least one year with no rise in liver enzymes beyond twice the upper limit of normal. Blood samples were taken pre-transplant, pre-randomization before withdrawal, and post-randomization after full withdrawal or failed withdrawal. The study cohort included 8 liver transplant recipients, of whom 3 were classified as tolerant and 5 as non-tolerant.

High-throughput TCRbeta CDR3 sequencing of frozen genomic DNA was performed by immunoSEQ, with PCR amplification, mapping, bias correction and internal controls included. As for the authors' bioinformatics: Only productive rearrangements were retained, with each unique TCRbeta sequence defined by its CDR3 nucleotide sequence together with its V and J gene. A sequence counted as donor-reactive only if the sequence showed at least 5-fold expansion in CFSE-low cells compared with unstimulated pre-transplant cells and had a frequency of at least 0.01%. To ensure at least 90% detection power, minimum frequency thresholds were set for each subject based on that subject's lowest-template unstimulated sample. Jensen-Shannon divergence between the top 1000 TCRbeta sequences post-transplant and pre-transplant was used to measure repertoire turnover. Two-sided Fisher's exact tests were used to test for changes in how often donor-reactive sequences were detected. Drawn from immuneACCESS, this table holds only the in-frame rearrangements with V and J called that TCRdb kept. Clones are partly lost; checked studies trace under half to an unresolved V gene and leave the rest unexplained. The V and J calls and clone size were taken over from that table, and D and trimming were inferred from the DNA. The sample table holds 70,000 to 80,000 clones, of which 90% were seen once. The ten largest account for roughly 3% of the sample.

CDR1 and CDR2 (SGHDN, FVKESK) derive from the germline V gene. Cut back by 7 bases and 0 bases, the V and J ends lie 3 bases apart. From its cysteine to its phenylalanine, the CDR3 spans 11 amino acids. The retained sequence is limited to the CDR3, 33 bases, with the frame set at the first base. Summary of the overall study and its limitations: Because no allograft tissue specimens were available, donor-reactive T cells may have migrated into the graft instead of being deleted. When repertoire turnover was taken into account, detection of donor-reactive sequences was significantly reduced in 7 of 8 subjects for CD4 and in 8 of 8 subjects for CD8. A significant post-transplant decrease in circulating donor-reactive CD4 TCRbeta sequences was observed in most of the 8 subjects, irrespective of tolerance or HCV status. Low numbers of available donor cells limited the measurable donor-reactive repertoire in a couple of subjects. Conclusions were preliminary, limited by small, heterogeneous patient numbers and non-standardized post-transplant time points. A greater decline was seen for donor-reactive sequences than for third party-reactive sequences, suggesting partial antigen-specific deletion unrelated to withdrawal success.

The source was CD4+ T cells from blood, collected before liver transplant. The rearrangement combines TRBV14 with TRBJ1-1; the D gene lacks a confident call. This receptor was taken from a human donor who received a liver transplant. The nucleotide sequence reads TGTGCCAGCAAAGTGAACACTGAAGCTTTCTTT. This encodes CASKVNTEAFF.